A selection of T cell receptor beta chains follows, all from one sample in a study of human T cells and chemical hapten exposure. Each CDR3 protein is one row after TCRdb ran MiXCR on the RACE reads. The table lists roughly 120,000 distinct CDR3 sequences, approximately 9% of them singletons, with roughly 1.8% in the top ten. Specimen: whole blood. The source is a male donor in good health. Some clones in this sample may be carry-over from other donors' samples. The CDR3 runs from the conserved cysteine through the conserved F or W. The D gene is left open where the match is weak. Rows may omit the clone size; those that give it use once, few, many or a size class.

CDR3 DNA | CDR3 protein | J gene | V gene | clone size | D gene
TGCGCCAGCAGCTTGAACAGGGATGAGCAGTTCTTC | CASSLNRDEQFF | TRBJ2-1 | TRBV5-1 | many | -
TGTGCCAGCAGCCCAGGGAAGGGGGTCGGCCTGGGAAAACTGTTTTTT | CASSPGKGVGLGKLFF | TRBJ1-4 | TRBV9 | many | -
TGCGCCAGCAGCGAGCGGGGAAGGGCCCGGGAGCAGTACTTC | CASSERGRAREQYF | TRBJ2-7 | TRBV5-1 | many | TRBD2
TGTGCCAGCAGCCACGCCTCGAATGGTGAAGCTTTCTTT | CASSHASNGEAFF | TRBJ1-1 | TRBV7-9 | many | -
TGTGCCAGCAGAGGACCCTCGAACACTGAAGCTTTCTTT | CASRGPSNTEAFF | TRBJ1-1 | TRBV2 | - | -
TGTGCCAGCAGCTTAGCCCCAGCCAACTACGAGCAGTACTTC | CASSLAPANYEQYF | TRBJ2-7 | TRBV7-6 | - | -
TGCAGTGCTGGGGGGGGAGGGAGGACCTACAATGAGCAGTTCTTC | CSAGGGGRTYNEQFF | TRBJ2-1 | TRBV20-1 | - | TRBD2
TGTGCCAGCAGCTTAGAGGTCTGGGACGGGCAGTACTTC | CASSLEVWDGQYF | TRBJ2-7 | TRBV11-2 | many | -
TGTGCCAGCAGCTTCTCAGCGGGGGAGGCCTACGAGCAGTACTTC | CASSFSAGEAYEQYF | TRBJ2-7 | TRBV5-5 | many | TRBD2
TGTGCCAGCAGGACCGGGACAGCCTATGGCTACACCTTC | CASRTGTAYGYTF | TRBJ1-2 | TRBV28 | - | TRBD1
TGTGCCAGCAGCGAGGGGATATGGGAGACCCAGTACTTC | CASSEGIWETQYF | TRBJ2-5 | TRBV9 | - | -
TGCGCCAGCAGCCAAGATGCGGTCAGCTCGAGGGTTTTT | CASSQDAVSSRVF | TRBJ1-4 | TRBV4-1 | many | -
TGTGCCAGCAGTTACTCGGATCTAGTAACCACAGATACGCAGTATTTT | CASSYSDLVTTDTQYF | TRBJ2-3 | TRBV6-5 | few | -
TGTGCCAGCAGCCAAGGAGTCGGAAGCTCTGGAAACACCATATATTTT | CASSQGVGSSGNTIYF | TRBJ1-3 | TRBV4-2 | - | -
TGCAGTGCGACCGGGACAGGGAGCCCGGACGAAGCTTTCTTT | CSATGTGSPDEAFF | TRBJ1-1 | TRBV20-1 | many | TRBD1
TGCAGTGCTAGGGGACTAGCGGGAGAGGGTGAGCAGTTCTTC | CSARGLAGEGEQFF | TRBJ2-1 | TRBV20-1 | - | TRBD2
TGTGCCAGCAGCCGGACAGGGTTGGGCACAGATACGCAGTATTTT | CASSRTGLGTDTQYF | TRBJ2-3 | TRBV6-4 | many | TRBD1
TGCAGTGTCACTACGGGGGCGCAGGGACGCCTCATCGATGATATGGTTGACTACACCTTC | CSVTTGAQGRLIDDMVDYTF | TRBJ1-2 | TRBV20-1 | few | -
TGTGCCAGCTCCGGGACGGAGTCCTACGAGCAGTACTTC | CASSGTESYEQYF | TRBJ2-7 | TRBV10-3 | few | -
TGTGCCAGCAGCTCGATAGGACAGCGGAGGGAAGCTTTCTTT | CASSSIGQRREAFF | TRBJ1-1 | TRBV7-9 | many | -
TGTGCCAGCAGCCGTGACACACTCGGCTACGAGCAGTACTTC | CASSRDTLGYEQYF | TRBJ2-7 | TRBV6-5 | few | -
TGCAGCGTTAGGTTAGCGGGAGAGGCGACCCAGTACTTC | CSVRLAGEATQYF | TRBJ2-5 | TRBV29-1 | - | TRBD2
TGCAGTGTCGACAGGGCCAACACTGAAGCTTTCTTT | CSVDRANTEAFF | TRBJ1-1 | TRBV20-1 | - | TRBD1
TGTGCCAGCAGTTTACGAGTGGAGACCCAGTACTTC | CASSLRVETQYF | TRBJ2-5 | TRBV12-3/TRBV12-4 | - | -
TGTGCCAGCAGCCCGAGAGGACAGACCTACGAGCAGTACTTC | CASSPRGQTYEQYF | TRBJ2-7 | TRBV11-2 | many | -
TGTGCCAGCAGCTTGTCGGGACAGAGCTACAATGAGCAGTTCTTC | CASSLSGQSYNEQFF | TRBJ2-1 | TRBV5-4 | - | TRBD1
TGCAGTGCTAGAGTCTGGGGGGCCGACTATGGCTACACCTTC | CSARVWGADYGYTF | TRBJ1-2 | TRBV20-1 | few | -
TGTGCCAGCAGCATCGAGACAGGTGGTCATCAGCCCCAGCATTTT | CASSIETGGHQPQHF | TRBJ1-5 | TRBV12-3/TRBV12-4 | many | -
TGTGCCAGCAGTATCCCCGATGAGAATTACGAGCAGTACTTC | CASSIPDENYEQYF | TRBJ2-7 | TRBV6-2/TRBV6-3 | many | -
TGTGCCAGCTCACCCACACCGGCCCTGCGGCAGCCCCAGCATTTT | CASSPTPALRQPQHF | TRBJ1-5 | TRBV18 | - | -
TGTGCCAGCAGCCCGAGAGGGACGCCCTACGAGCAGTACTTC | CASSPRGTPYEQYF | TRBJ2-7 | TRBV7-9 | few | -
TGTGCCAGCAGTTCCGGGACTAGCGGACCCCCTAGCACAGATACGCAGTATTTT | CASSSGTSGPPSTDTQYF | TRBJ2-3 | TRBV6-5 | - | TRBD2
TGTGCCAGCAGCAAAGAGACCCAGTACTTC | CASSKETQYF | TRBJ2-5 | TRBV2 | - | -
TGTGCCAGCAGTTCTAGCGTTCCTCTAACAGATACGCAGTATTTT | CASSSSVPLTDTQYF | TRBJ2-3 | TRBV11-2 | once | -
TGTGCCAGCAGCTCAAGGGGTTCTATCTACGAGCAGTACTTC | CASSSRGSIYEQYF | TRBJ2-7 | TRBV7-9 | many | -
TGTGCCAGCAGTTACATCAGGGGTAGCGAGCAGTACTTC | CASSYIRGSEQYF | TRBJ2-7 | TRBV6-6 | few | -
TGTGCCAGCAGCTTAGGACAGGGAGGAGGAGAGACCCAGTACTTC | CASSLGQGGGETQYF | TRBJ2-5 | TRBV7-9 | few | -
TGCGCCAGGAGCCAAAGTGCTAGCGGGAGTAACTACGAGCAGTACTTC | CARSQSASGSNYEQYF | TRBJ2-7 | TRBV4-1 | - | TRBD2
TGTGCCAGCAGCAGGACCGTAGACAATGAGCAGTTCTTC | CASSRTVDNEQFF | TRBJ2-1 | TRBV11-3 | few | -
TGCAGCGGTTCTAGCGAGGGTGGCGAGCAGTACTTC | CSGSSEGGEQYF | TRBJ2-7 | TRBV29-1 | - | -
TGTGCCAGCAGATCCAGGGACAGCCAAGAGACCCAGTACTTC | CASRSRDSQETQYF | TRBJ2-5 | TRBV25-1 | few | TRBD1
TGTGCCAGCAGCTATAGCGACGATACGCAGTATTTT | CASSYSDDTQYF | TRBJ2-3 | TRBV11-1 | - | -
TGTGCCACCACACTCTCAGGGGGTGTAGACACCGGGGAGCTGTTTTTT | CATTLSGGVDTGELFF | TRBJ2-2 | TRBV6-1 | - | TRBD1
TGTGCCAGCAGACCCGGGTCCCGCACAGATACGCAGTATTTT | CASRPGSRTDTQYF | TRBJ2-3 | TRBV12-3/TRBV12-4 | few | -
TGCAGTGCGAGCCAACTAGCGGGAGGGCCTATCTCCAACAATGAGCAGTTCTTC | CSASQLAGGPISNNEQFF | TRBJ2-1 | TRBV20-1 | few | TRBD2
TGCAGTGCGGGGGGACTAGCGGCGGATGAGCAGTTCTTC | CSAGGLAADEQFF | TRBJ2-1 | TRBV20-1 | - | TRBD2
TGTGCCAGCAGCCAAGGGGGTAGAGGTGAGCAGTTCTTC | CASSQGGRGEQFF | TRBJ2-1 | TRBV3-1 | many | -
TGTGCCAGCAGCCAAGATCTACAGGGGGATGAGACCCAGTACTTC | CASSQDLQGDETQYF | TRBJ2-5 | TRBV14 | few | TRBD1
TGTGCCAGCAGGCTGGGCCCCGGGCCCAACTATGGCTACACCTTC | CASRLGPGPNYGYTF | TRBJ1-2 | TRBV27 | - | -
TGCGCCAGCAGCCAAGATACAGGCAGTACCTACGAGCAGTACTTC | CASSQDTGSTYEQYF | TRBJ2-7 | TRBV4-1 | - | -
TGTGCCAGCAGCCCGCTCAGCGGGAGGGCCCTAAATGAGCAGTTCTTC | CASSPLSGRALNEQFF | TRBJ2-1 | TRBV7-9 | - | TRBD2
TGTGCCAGCAGTCCGGTGGTCGGCGGAACTTACAATGAGCAGTTCTTC | CASSPVVGGTYNEQFF | TRBJ2-1 | TRBV5-5 | - | -
TGTGCCAGCAGCGTGGGGCCTGACAGGAGGAGGACTGAAGCTTTCTTT | CASSVGPDRRRTEAFF | TRBJ1-1 | TRBV9 | many | -
TGTGCCAGCAGCCTTAGGGCTAGCGGGGGCGGGGAGACCCAGTACTTC | CASSLRASGGGETQYF | TRBJ2-5 | TRBV11-2 | few | TRBD2
TGTGCCAGCAGCTTAGGGAGCGGGAGCCCAACAGATACGCAGTATTTT | CASSLGSGSPTDTQYF | TRBJ2-3 | TRBV7-9 | few | TRBD2
TGTGCCAGCAGTGACCCGGGACCCTTCAATGAGCAGTTCTTC | CASSDPGPFNEQFF | TRBJ2-1 | TRBV25-1 | many | -
TGTGCCGTGGGGACAGAGTACAATGAGCAGTTCTTC | CAVGTEYNEQFF | TRBJ2-1 | TRBV6-2/TRBV6-3 | many | TRBD1
TGCAGTGCTAGAGTGGAGGGGGCTAGCAAGGGGGAGCAGTACTTC | CSARVEGASKGEQYF | TRBJ2-7 | TRBV20-1 | - | -
TGTGCCACCAGCAGAGATTGGGGAAGCTATGGCTACACCTTC | CATSRDWGSYGYTF | TRBJ1-2 | TRBV15 | many | -